These 3 T cell receptor beta chains were all obtained from the same sample, sequenced in a study of blood T cell repertoires in COVID-19. Profiling relied on immunoSEQ multiplex PCR, and the TCRdb table lists in-frame clones only, not all of them. This table has 88,000 or so clones, approximately 90% appearing once. Sequencing used peripheral blood. All receptors derive from a man aged 50 to 60 with acute or convalescent COVID-19.

This sequence joins TRBV7-9 and TRBJ2-3, with 9 bases matching TRBD2. With 5 bases clipped from V and 1 base from J, the junction kept 1 base outside the gene matches. The CDR3 is 14 amino acids. The germline V gene has CDR1 SEHNR and CDR2 FQNEAQ (reference sequence). In nucleotides, the CDR3 is TGTGCCAGCAGCCAGCGGGGGGGCACAGATACGCAGTATTTT. Its translation is CASSQRGGTDTQYF. The full variable domain, its missing parts supplied by reference TRBV7-9 and TRBJ2-3, is DTGVSQNPRHKITKRGQNVTFRCDPISEHNRLYWYRQTLGQGPEFLTYFQNEAQLEKSRLLSDRFSAERPKGSFSTLEIQRTEQGDSAMYLCASSQRGGTDTQYFGPGTRLTVL.

V is TRBV5-6 and J is TRBJ1-2, with 9 bases identical to TRBD1. The length of the CDR3 is 12 residues. From germline, CDR1 is SGHDT and CDR2 YYEEEE. After removal of 8 bases from V and 7 bases from J, the junction contained 6 bases not matched to a gene. The CDR3 coding sequence is TGTGCCAGTTCGGGACAGGGCATTGGCTACACCTTC. Protein product: CASSGQGIGYTF.

V is TRBV9 and J is TRBJ2-1; 9 bases map to TRBD2. In germline, CDR1 is SGDLS, CDR2 YYNGEE. The CDR3 is made up of 14 amino acids. The V and J ends lost 3 bases and 7 bases, in that order; junction bases with no gene match: 5. The CDR3 nucleotides are TGTGCCAGCAGCGCGGGACTAGCCGAAAATGAGCAGTTCTTC. Translating gives CASSAGLAENEQFF.